This T cell receptor (beta chain) was captured by sequencing in a study of human versus mouse CDR3 diversity and MHC coevolution. The data were produced by immunoSEQ multiplex PCR, yet TCRdb's version contains in-frame clones alone and is incomplete. The sample carries about 80,000 clones, around 93% recorded once. Trimming took off 1 base at V and 1 base at J, with 8 bases between the two ends. Looked up from germline, CDR1 is SGHRS and CDR2 is YFSETQ. This CDR3 contains 14 residues. Sequenced: naive CD4+ T cells from blood. The subset was: CD45RO-negative CD62L-positive naive CD4 T cells. The chain carries TRBV5-1 and TRBJ1-1; D remains ambiguous. This receptor was identified in a person between 25 and 70 years old in good health. The CDR3 reads CASSLIPGNTEAFF. CDR3 sequence (DNA): TGCGCCAGCAGCTTGATCCCAGGGAACACTGAAGCTTTCTTT.